Below are 8 T cell receptor beta chains sequenced from a single sample in a study of immune heterogeneity within non-small cell lung tumors. The starting template was genomic DNA from bulk tumor, around 610 ng per sample. Several widely spaced biopsies per primary tumor were taken during surgery. Curative operations were performed on patients who had untreated, newly diagnosed non-small cell lung cancer. Amplifying TCR beta CDR3 involved multiplex PCR carried out with 32 V and 13 J primers. TCRdb itself ran the multiplex PCR reads through MiXCR, one entry per CDR3 protein. The data show 5,000 to 6,500 distinct CDR3 sequences, 18% seen once. Sequencing was performed on lung tumor tissue. The receptors shown here come from a man aged 40-50 years with non-small cell lung cancer.

This clonotype is judged medium-sized. The rearrangement joins TRBV6-1 to TRBJ1-2; 7 bases are shared with TRBD1. Germline V gives CDR1 MNHNS, CDR2 SASEGT. V trimming: 6 bases; J trimming: 4 bases; junction bases outside the gene matches: 11. The CDR3 covers 15 residues. CDR3 protein: CASRTKWTGPYGYTF. In nucleotides, the CDR3 is TGTGCCAGCAGAACCAAATGGACAGGCCCCTATGGCTACACCTTC.

This clonotype was seen more than once but under ten times. The rearrangement joins TRBV18 to TRBJ2-1, with 12 bases aligning to TRBD2. Germline V lookup: CDR1 KGHSH, CDR2 LQKENI. The CDR3 spans 16 residues. V dropped 6 bases and J dropped 5; count of bases not matched to a gene: 8. In DNA, the CDR3 is TGTGCCAGCTCCCGAAGTACTAGCGGGAGGAACAATGAGCAGTTCTTC. Translating it yields CASSRSTSGRNNEQFF. The full variable domain, in which reference TRBV18 and TRBJ2-1 provide the parts outside the CDR3, is NAGVMQNPRHLVRRRGQEARLRCSPMKGHSHVYWYRQLPEEGLKFMVYLQKENIIDESGMPKERFSAEFPKEGPSILRIQQVVRGDSAAYFCASSRSTSGRNNEQFFGPGTRLTVL.

By sample share, this clonotype is medium-sized. This chain connects TRBV9 to TRBJ2-7, with D possibly TRBD2 on 6 matching bases. Deletions cut 0 bases from V and 5 bases from J, with 9 bases between. Germline V CDR1 and CDR2: SGDLS, YYNGEE. The CDR3 sequence is 13 residues long. CDR3 in DNA: TGTGCCAGCAGCGTAGCCCCTAGCGACGAGCAGTACTTC. It is translated as CASSVAPSDEQYF.

This clonotype ranks as medium-sized. J is TRBJ1-6 and V is TRBV14; tentative D call: TRBD1 (6 bases). V was cut by 2 bases and J by 10 bases, with 15 bases left in between. The CDR3 consists of 15 residues. Germline V lookup: CDR1 SGHDN, CDR2 FVKESK. The CDR3 coding sequence is TGTGCCAGCAGCCAACCCTCAAGGGGGTACTCACCCCTCCACTTT. Translation gives CASSQPSRGYSPLHF.

By proportion, this clonotype is medium-sized. V is TRBV6-1 and J is TRBJ2-7, with 9 bases that match TRBD1. V lost 6 bases and J lost 5; bases outside the gene matches: 8. The CDR3 spans 14 residues. Germline assignment: CDR1 MNHNS and CDR2 SASEGT. CDR3 in amino acids: CASRMDRGRDEQYF. CDR3 DNA: TGTGCCAGCAGAATGGACAGGGGCCGCGACGAGCAGTACTTC.

This clonotype has a handful of counts. The gene calls are TRBV5-6 and TRBJ2-1, with TRBD2 identical over 10 bases. The CDR3 covers 16 residues. CDR1 and CDR2 from the germline V gene are SGHDT and YYEEEE. Unmatched junction bases numbered 7, after V lost 0 bases and J lost 7 bases. The DNA for the CDR3 is TGTGCCAGCAGCTTGGGACTAGCGGGCCCTTGGAATGAGCAGTTCTTC. This sequence encodes CASSLGLAGPWNEQFF.

This clonotype is medium-sized within its sample. V and J are TRBV20-1 and TRBJ2-7; D may be TRBD1 (6 bases). Per germline, CDR1 DFQATT and CDR2 SNEGSKA (reference sequence). Trimming stripped 3 bases from V and 5 bases from J, with 11 bases between. The CDR3 is 12 amino acids. The CDR3 spells CSASSRGDEQYF. For the CDR3, the DNA is TGCAGTGCTAGTAGCAGGGGCGACGAGCAGTACTTC.

The CDR3 DNA follows: TGTGCCAGCAGTGACCCTAGCGGGAACTACAATGAGCAGTTCTTC. Translation gives CASSDPSGNYNEQFF. The chain uses TRBV6-2 or TRBV6-3 and TRBJ2-1, with TRBD2 identical over 9 bases. CDR3 size: 15 residues. The V segment lost 5 bases and the J segment 3 bases; nucleotides outside the gene matches: 5. Germline assignment: CDR1 MNHEY and CDR2 SVGEGT.